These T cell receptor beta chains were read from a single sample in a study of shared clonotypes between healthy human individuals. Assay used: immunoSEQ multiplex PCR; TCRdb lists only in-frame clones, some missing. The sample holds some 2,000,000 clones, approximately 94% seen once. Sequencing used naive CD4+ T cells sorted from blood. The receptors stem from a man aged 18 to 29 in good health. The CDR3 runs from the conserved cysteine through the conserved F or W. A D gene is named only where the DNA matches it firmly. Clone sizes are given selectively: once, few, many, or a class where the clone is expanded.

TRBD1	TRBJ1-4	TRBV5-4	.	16	TGTGCCAGCAGCGGAGGACCGGGACAGAGTAATGAAAAACTGTTTTTT	CASSGGPGQSNEKLFF
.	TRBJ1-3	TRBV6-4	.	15	TGTGCCAGCAGTGACTCACGGGGATCTGGAAACACCATATATTTT	CASSDSRGSGNTIYF
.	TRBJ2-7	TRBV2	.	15	TGTGCGGTCACAGCGGCGCGTTCCCTCTCCTACGAGCAGTACTTC	CAVTAARSLSYEQYF
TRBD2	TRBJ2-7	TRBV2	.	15	TGTGCCGGGGGGGCTAGCGGGACATTGATCCACGAGCAGTACTTC	CAGGASGTLIHEQYF
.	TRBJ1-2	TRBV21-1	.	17	TGTGCCAGCAGCACCTTTTGGACAGGGAAAGAAAACTATGGCTACACCTTC	CASSTFWTGKENYGYTF
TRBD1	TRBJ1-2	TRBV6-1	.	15	TGTGCCAGCAGTGTCGGGACAGGCCCCGACTATGGCTACACCTTC	CASSVGTGPDYGYTF
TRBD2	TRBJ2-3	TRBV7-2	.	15	TGTGCCAGCAGCTTAGGAGCGGGAGGGCCAGATACGCAGTATTTT	CASSLGAGGPDTQYF
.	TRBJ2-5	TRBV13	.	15	TGTGCCAGCAGCCTCGGGACTGTGGATGAAGAGACCCAGTACTTC	CASSLGTVDEETQYF
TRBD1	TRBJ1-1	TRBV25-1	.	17	TGTGCCAGCAGTGAAAGGACAGGGGGCGGATGGGACACTGAAGCTTTCTTT	CASSERTGGGWDTEAFF
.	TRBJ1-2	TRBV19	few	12	TGTGCTGTCGCAACAGTCAACTATGGCTACACCTTC	CAVATVNYGYTF
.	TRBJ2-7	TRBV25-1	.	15	TGTGCCAGCAGTGAATTCGGGGGCTTGACCTACGAGCAGTACTTC	CASSEFGGLTYEQYF
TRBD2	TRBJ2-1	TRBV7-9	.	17	TGTGCCAGCAGCTCTGGGGTACTAGCGGAATCTTACAATGAGCAGTTCTTC	CASSSGVLAESYNEQFF
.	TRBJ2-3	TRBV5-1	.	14	TGCGCCAGCAGCGTGACGGGAGACACAGATACGCAGTATTTT	CASSVTGDTDTQYF
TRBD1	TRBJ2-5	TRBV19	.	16	TGTGCCAGTAGTATGTTTGCTGGACAGGGCCAAGAGACCCAGTACTTC	CASSMFAGQGQETQYF
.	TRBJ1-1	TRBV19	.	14	TGTGCCAGTAGTATCGAGGGCAGGAACACTGAAGCTTTCTTT	CASSIEGRNTEAFF
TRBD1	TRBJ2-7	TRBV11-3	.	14	TGTGCCAGCAGCCCGCCGGGACAGCCATACGAGCAGTACTTC	CASSPPGQPYEQYF
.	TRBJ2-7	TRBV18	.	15	TGTGCCAGCTCACCGCTCGGGACGGTACCCTACGAGCAGTACTTC	CASSPLGTVPYEQYF
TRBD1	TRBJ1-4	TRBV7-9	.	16	TGTGCCAGCAGCTCGCCCAGGGGGAGAGTAGATGAAAAACTGTTTTTT	CASSSPRGRVDEKLFF
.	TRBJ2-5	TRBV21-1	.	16	TGTGCCAGCAGCAAACATCCCGGGAGGGCCTCGGAGACCCAGTACTTC	CASSKHPGRASETQYF
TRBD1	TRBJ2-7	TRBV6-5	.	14	TGTGCCAGCACCCAAGGGGACAGTGCGGGCGAGCAGTACTTC	CASTQGDSAGEQYF
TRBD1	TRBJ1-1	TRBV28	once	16	TGTGCCAGCAGCTCGTTGGGTGACAGGGCCGGCACTGAAGCTTTCTTT	CASSSLGDRAGTEAFF
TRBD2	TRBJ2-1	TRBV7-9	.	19	TGTGCCAGCAGCCCTCCGGGACTAGCGGGGCCCTCTCCTGACAATGAGCAGTTCTTC	CASSPPGLAGPSPDNEQFF
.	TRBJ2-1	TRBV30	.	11	TGTGCCTCCGGTCTCTTGAGTGAGCAGTTCTTC	CASGLLSEQFF
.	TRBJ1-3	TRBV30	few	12	TGTGCCTGGAACGACTCTGGAAACACCATATATTTT	CAWNDSGNTIYF
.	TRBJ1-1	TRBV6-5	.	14	TGTGCCAGCAGTTACCTGGACAGTACCACTGAAGCTTTCTTT	CASSYLDSTTEAFF
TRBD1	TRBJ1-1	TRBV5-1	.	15	TGCGCCAGCAGCCCCGGACAGGGGCTGAACACTGAAGCTTTCTTT	CASSPGQGLNTEAFF
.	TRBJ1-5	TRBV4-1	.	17	TGCGCCAGCAGCCAAGATGGGGAGGGCCATGGTTCGCAGCCCCAGCATTTT	CASSQDGEGHGSQPQHF
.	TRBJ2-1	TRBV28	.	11	TGTGCCAGCAGAACCGACAATGAGCAGTTCTTC	CASRTDNEQFF
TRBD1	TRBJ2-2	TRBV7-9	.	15	TGTGCCAGCAGCGCTCGACAGGGGGAGGCCGGGGAGCCGTTTTTT	CASSARQGEAGEPFF
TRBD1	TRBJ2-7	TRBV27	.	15	TGTGCCAGCAGTCTACGGGACAGGGGGCTGTACGAGCAGTACTTC	CASSLRDRGLYEQYF
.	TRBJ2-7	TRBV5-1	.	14	TGCGCCAGCAGCTTGGAGGTAGGCCCCTACGAGCAGTACTTC	CASSLEVGPYEQYF
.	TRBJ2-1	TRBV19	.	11	TGTGCCACCTCAGACCGGGGCGAGCAGTTCTTC	CATSDRGEQFF
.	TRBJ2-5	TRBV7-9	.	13	TGTGCCAGCAGCTTTTATGGGGGAGAGACCCAGTACTTC	CASSFYGGETQYF
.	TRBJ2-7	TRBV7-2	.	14	TGTGCCAGCAGCTTAGTGGTCAGGGACTACGAGCAGTACTTC	CASSLVVRDYEQYF
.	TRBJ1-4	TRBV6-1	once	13	TGTGCCAGCAGGGGAGGGGCAGGTGAAAAACTGTTTTTT	CASRGGAGEKLFF
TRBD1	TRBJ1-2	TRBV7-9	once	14	TGTGCCAGCACCCGGACAGGGGGAGACTATGGCTACACCTTC	CASTRTGGDYGYTF
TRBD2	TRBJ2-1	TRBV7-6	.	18	TGTGCCAGCAGCTTAAACCCGCCTAGGCTAGCGGGGATCAATGAGCAGTTCTTC	CASSLNPPRLAGINEQFF
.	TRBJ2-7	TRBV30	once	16	TGTGCCTGGAGTGTAACAGGGTGGTCTCCCTCCTACGAGCAGTACTTC	CAWSVTGWSPSYEQYF
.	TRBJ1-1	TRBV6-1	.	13	TGTGCCAGCAGTGCAGGGCGGAACACTGAAGCTTTCTTT	CASSAGRNTEAFF
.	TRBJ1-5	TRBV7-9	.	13	TGTGCCAGCAGCTTAGCCAGGAATCAGCCCCAGCATTTT	CASSLARNQPQHF
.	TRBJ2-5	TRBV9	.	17	TGTGCCAGCAGCGTAGAAGGACAGAGAGTCGGTAGGGAGACCCAGTACTTC	CASSVEGQRVGRETQYF
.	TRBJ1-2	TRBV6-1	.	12	TGTGCCAGCAGTGCAGGGGTAAGCGGCTACACCTTC	CASSAGVSGYTF
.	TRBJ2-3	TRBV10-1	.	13	TGCGCCACGGGTACAGCCGGCACAGATACGCAGTATTTT	CATGTAGTDTQYF
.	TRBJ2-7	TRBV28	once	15	TGTGCCAGCAGCTCCGGGTTGATCCTAGGGTGGGAGCAGTACTTC	CASSSGLILGWEQYF
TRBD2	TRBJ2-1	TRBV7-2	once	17	TGTGCCAGCAGCCCTAGACGGGGTAGCGGGGGGTACAATGAGCAGTTCTTC	CASSPRRGSGGYNEQFF
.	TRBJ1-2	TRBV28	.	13	TGTGCCAGCAGTTTGGCAGTTTATAATGGCTACACCTTC	CASSLAVYNGYTF
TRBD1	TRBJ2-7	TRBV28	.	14	TGTGCCAGCACCGTCCCAGGACAGGGGTACGAGCAGTACTTC	CASTVPGQGYEQYF
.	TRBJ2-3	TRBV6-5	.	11	TGTGCCAGCAGGGTACGGGATACGCAGTATTTT	CASRVRDTQYF
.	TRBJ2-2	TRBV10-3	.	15	TGTGCCATCAGTGCAGGGCCAAAGAACACCGGGGAGCTGTTTTTT	CAISAGPKNTGELFF
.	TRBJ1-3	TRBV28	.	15	TGTGCCAGCAGTCTCCTTGGAGGGACTGGAAACACCATATATTTT	CASSLLGGTGNTIYF
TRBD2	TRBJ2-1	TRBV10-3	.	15	TGTGCCATCAGTGTAGGAGCGGGAGCCTTCAATGAGCAGTTCTTC	CAISVGAGAFNEQFF
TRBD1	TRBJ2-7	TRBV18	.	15	TGTGCCAGCTCACCACCGGGACAGGGTACCTACGAGCAGTACTTC	CASSPPGQGTYEQYF